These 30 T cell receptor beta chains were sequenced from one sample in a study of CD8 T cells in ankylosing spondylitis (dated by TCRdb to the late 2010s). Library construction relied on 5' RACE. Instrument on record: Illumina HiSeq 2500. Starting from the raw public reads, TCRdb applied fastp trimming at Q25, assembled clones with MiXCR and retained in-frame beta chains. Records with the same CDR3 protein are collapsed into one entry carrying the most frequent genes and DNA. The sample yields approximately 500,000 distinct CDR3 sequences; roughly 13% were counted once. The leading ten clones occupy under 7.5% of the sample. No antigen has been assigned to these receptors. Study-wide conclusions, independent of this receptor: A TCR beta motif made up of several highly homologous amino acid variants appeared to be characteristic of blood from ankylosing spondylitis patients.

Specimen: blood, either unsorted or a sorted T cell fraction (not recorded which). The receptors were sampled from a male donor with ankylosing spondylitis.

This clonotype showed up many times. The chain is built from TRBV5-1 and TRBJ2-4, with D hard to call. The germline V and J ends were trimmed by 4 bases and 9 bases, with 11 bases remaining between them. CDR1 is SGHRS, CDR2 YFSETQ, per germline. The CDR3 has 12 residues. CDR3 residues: CASSNLGAIQYF. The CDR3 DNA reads TGCGCCAGCAGCAACTTAGGCGCCATTCAGTACTTC.

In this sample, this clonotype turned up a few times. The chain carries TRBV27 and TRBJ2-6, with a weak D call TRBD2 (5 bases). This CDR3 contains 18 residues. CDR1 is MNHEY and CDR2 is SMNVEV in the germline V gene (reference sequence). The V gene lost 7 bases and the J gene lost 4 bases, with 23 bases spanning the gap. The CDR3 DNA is TGTGCCAGCACTTTGAGAGGGCCCGCCCAATCCGGGGCCAACGTCCTGACTTTC. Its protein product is CASTLRGPAQSGANVLTF.

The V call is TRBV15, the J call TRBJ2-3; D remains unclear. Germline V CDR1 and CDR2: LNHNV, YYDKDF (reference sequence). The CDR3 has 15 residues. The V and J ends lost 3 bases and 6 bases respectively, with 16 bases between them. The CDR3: CATSSSRAAGDTQYF. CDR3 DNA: TGTGCCACCAGCAGCTCCCGGGCCGCCGGGGATACGCAGTATTTT.

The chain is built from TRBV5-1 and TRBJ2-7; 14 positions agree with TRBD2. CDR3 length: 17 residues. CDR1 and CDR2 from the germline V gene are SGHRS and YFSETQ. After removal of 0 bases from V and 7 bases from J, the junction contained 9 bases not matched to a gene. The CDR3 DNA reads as TGCGCCAGCAGCTTGGCCCCTGGACTAGCGGGAGGCGGGGAGCAGTACTTC. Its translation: CASSLAPGLAGGGEQYF.

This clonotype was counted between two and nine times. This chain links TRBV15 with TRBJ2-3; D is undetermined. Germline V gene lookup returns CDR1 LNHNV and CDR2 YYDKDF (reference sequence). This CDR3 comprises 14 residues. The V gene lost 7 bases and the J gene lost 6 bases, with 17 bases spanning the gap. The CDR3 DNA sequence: TGTGCCACCAATCCCTGGCCCCTGGGGGATACGCAGTATTTT. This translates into CATNPWPLGDTQYF.

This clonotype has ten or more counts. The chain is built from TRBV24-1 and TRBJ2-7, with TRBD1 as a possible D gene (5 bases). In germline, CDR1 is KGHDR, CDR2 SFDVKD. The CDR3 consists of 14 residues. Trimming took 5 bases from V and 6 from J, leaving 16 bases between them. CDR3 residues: CATSATWQGGEQYF. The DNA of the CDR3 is TGTGCCACCAGTGCCACATGGCAGGGTGGCGAGCAGTACTTC.

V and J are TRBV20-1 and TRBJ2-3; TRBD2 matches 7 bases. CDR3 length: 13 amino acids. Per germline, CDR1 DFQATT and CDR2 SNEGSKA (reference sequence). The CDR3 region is CRGAGVRTDTQYF. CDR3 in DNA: TGCAGGGGTGCGGGAGTCCGCACAGATACGCAGTATTTT.

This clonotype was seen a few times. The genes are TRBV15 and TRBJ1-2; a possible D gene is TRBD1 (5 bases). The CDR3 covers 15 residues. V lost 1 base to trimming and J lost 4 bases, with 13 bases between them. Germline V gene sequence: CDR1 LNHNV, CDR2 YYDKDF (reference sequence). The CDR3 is CATSRGGDSSYGYTF. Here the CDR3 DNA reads TGTGCCACCAGCAGAGGGGGGGACTCGTCCTATGGCTACACCTTC.

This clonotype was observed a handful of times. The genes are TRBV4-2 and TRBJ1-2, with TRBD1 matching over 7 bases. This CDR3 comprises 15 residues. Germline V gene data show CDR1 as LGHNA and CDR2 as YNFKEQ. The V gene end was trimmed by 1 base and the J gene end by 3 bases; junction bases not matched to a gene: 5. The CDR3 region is CASSQGTGEDYGYTF. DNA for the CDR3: TGTGCCAGCAGCCAAGGAACAGGGGAGGACTATGGCTACACCTTC.

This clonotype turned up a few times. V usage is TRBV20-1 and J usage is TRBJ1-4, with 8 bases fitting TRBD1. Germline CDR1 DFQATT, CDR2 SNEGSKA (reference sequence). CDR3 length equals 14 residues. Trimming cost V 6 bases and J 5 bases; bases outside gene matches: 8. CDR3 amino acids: CSAPPGGANEKLFF. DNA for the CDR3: TGCAGTGCCCCACCAGGGGGCGCGAATGAAAAACTGTTTTTT.

In nucleotides, the CDR3 is TGTGCCAGCACCCAAGACAGATTAGCGGGAGCAGATTTTAATACGCAGTATTTT. Its translation is CASTQDRLAGADFNTQYF. The V call is TRBV2, the J call TRBJ2-3; the match to TRBD2 covers 9 bases. Germline values: CDR1 SNHLY, CDR2 FYNNEI. CDR3 size: 18 residues. Losses at the gene ends were 7 bases for V and 7 bases for J; bases not matched to a gene: 21.

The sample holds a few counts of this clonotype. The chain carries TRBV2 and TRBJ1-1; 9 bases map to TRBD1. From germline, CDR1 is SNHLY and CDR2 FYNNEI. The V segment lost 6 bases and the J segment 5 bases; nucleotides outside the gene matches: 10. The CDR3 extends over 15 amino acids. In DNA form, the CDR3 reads TGTGCCAGCAGATTACAGGGGGCTTCGGGAACTGAAGCTTTCTTT. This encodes CASRLQGASGTEAFF.

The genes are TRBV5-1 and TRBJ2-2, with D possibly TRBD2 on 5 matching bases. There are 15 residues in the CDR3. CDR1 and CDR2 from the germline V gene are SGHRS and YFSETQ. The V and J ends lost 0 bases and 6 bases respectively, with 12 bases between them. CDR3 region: CASSLVQEASGELFF. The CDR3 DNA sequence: TGCGCCAGCAGCTTGGTTCAGGAGGCCTCCGGGGAGCTGTTTTTT.

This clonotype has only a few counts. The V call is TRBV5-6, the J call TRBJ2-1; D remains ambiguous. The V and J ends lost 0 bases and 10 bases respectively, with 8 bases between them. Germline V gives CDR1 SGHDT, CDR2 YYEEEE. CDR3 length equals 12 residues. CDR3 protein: CASSLGAVEQFF. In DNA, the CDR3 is TGTGCCAGCAGCTTGGGTGCAGTGGAGCAGTTCTTC.

CDR3 sequence: CASSWTRGQETQYF. DNA of the CDR3: TGTGCCAGCAGTTGGACTAGAGGTCAAGAGACCCAGTACTTC. The chain links TRBV6-5 to TRBJ2-5, with 7 positions matching TRBD2. The CDR3 totals 14 residues. Looked up from germline, CDR1 is MNHEY and CDR2 is SVGAGI. V shed 4 bases and J 2 bases; nucleotides not matched to a gene: 4.

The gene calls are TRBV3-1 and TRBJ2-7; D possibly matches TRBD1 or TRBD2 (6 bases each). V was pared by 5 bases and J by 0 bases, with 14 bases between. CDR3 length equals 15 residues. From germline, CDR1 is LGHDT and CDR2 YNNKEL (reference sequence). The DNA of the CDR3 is TGTGCCAGCAGCTCCCAGGGGAGGAGCTCCTACGAGCAGTACTTC. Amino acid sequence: CASSSQGRSSYEQYF.

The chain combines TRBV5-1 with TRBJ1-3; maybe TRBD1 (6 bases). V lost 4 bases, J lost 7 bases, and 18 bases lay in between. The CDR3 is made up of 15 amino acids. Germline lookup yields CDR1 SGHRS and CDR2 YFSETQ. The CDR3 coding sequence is TGCGCCAGCAGCATTAAAGGAGGAAGGGGGAACACCATATATTTT. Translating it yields CASSIKGGRGNTIYF.

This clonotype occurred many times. The chain's CDR3 is CASRPTSGRRETQYF. For the CDR3, the DNA is TGTGCCAGCAGGCCGACTAGCGGGAGGAGGGAGACCCAGTACTTC. The genes are TRBV25-1 and TRBJ2-5; 13 bases line up with TRBD2. This CDR3 spans 15 amino acids. The V gene's germline CDR1 is MGHDK and CDR2 SYGVNS. Germline trimming cut 6 bases from V and 5 bases from J; bases unmatched to any gene: 6.

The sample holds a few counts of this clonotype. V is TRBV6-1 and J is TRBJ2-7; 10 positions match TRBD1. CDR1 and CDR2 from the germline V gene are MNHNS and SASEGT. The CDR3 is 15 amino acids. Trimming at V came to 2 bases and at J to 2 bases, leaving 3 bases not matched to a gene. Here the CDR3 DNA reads TGTGCCAGCAGTGAAAGGACAGGGGGGCCCTACGAGCAGTACTTC. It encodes CASSERTGGPYEQYF.

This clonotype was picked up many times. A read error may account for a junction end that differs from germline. CDR3 loop: CASSSGQGGQPQHF. Written as DNA, the CDR3 is TGCGCCAGCAGCTCGGGACAGGGTGGCCAGCCCCAGCATTTT. The rearrangement links TRBV7-9 to TRBJ1-5, with 9 bases that match TRBD1. Germline CDR1 reads SEHNR; CDR2 reads FQNEAQ (reference sequence). The CDR3 spans 14 residues.

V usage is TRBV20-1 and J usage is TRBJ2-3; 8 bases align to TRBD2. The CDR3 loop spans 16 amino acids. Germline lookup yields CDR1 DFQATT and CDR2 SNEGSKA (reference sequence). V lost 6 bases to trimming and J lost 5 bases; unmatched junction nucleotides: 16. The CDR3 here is CSADLGLAQEEDTQYF. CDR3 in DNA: TGCAGTGCCGACCTCGGACTAGCTCAGGAAGAAGATACGCAGTATTTT.

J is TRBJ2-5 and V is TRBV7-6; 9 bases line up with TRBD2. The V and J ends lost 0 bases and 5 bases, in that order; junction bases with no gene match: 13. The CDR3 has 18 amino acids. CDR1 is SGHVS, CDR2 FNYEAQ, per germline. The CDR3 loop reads CASSLALARGRAGETQYF. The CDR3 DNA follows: TGTGCCAGCAGCTTAGCGTTGGCCCGCGGGAGGGCCGGGGAGACCCAGTACTTC.

The CDR3 DNA reads TGCGCCAGCAGCCTCGGGAGTTACACTGAAGCTTTCTTT. Protein product: CASSLGSYTEAFF. The rearrangement links TRBV5-1 to TRBJ1-1; no definite D call. The CDR3 sequence is 13 residues long. Germline V gene sequence: CDR1 SGHRS, CDR2 YFSETQ. V lost 4 bases and J lost 3, with 10 bases in between.

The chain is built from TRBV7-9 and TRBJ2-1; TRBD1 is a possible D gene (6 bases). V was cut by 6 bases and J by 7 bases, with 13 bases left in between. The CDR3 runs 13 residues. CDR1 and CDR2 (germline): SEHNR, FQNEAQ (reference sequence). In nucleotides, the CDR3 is TGTGCCAGCAGTTATACACAGGGAAATGAGCAGTTCTTC. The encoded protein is CASSYTQGNEQFF.

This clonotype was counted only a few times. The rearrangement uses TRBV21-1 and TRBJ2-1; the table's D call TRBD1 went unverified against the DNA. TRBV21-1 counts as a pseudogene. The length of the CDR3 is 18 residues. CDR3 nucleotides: TGTGCCAGCAGCAAAGCGCTCGAGGGGACGAACTCCTACAATGAGCAGTTCTTC. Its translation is CASSKALEGTNSYNEQFF.

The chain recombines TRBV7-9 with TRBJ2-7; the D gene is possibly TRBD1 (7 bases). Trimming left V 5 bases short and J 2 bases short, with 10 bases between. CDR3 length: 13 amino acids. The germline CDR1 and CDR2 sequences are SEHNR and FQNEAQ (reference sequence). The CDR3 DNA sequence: TGTGCCAGCAGCGGAGGGACAGCCTACGAGCAGTACGTC. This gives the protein CASSGGTAYEQYV.

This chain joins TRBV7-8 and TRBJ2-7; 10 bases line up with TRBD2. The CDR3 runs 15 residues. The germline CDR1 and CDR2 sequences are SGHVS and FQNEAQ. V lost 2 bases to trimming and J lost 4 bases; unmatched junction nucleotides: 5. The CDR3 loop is CASSLSASGSYEQYV. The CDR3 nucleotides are TGTGCCAGCAGCTTAAGTGCTAGCGGGAGTTACGAGCAGTACGTC.

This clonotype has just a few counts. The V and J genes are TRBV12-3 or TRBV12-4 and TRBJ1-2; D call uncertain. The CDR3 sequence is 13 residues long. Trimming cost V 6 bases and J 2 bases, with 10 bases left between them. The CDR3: CASSVGLNYGYTF. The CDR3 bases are TGTGCCAGCAGCGTGGGGTTGAACTATGGCTACACCTTC.

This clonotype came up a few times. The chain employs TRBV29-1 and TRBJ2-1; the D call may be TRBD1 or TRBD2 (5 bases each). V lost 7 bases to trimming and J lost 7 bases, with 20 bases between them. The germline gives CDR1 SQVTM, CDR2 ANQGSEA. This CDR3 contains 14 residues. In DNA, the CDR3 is TGCAGCGAAAGGGACCCGTCGGGGCGAAATGAGCAGTTCTTC. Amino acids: CSERDPSGRNEQFF.

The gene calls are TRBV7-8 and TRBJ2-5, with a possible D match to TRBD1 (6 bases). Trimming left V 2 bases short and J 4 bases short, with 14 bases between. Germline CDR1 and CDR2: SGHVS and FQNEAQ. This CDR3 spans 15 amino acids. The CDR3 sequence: CASSLWQGQVETQYF. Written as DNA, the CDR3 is TGTGCCAGCAGCTTATGGCAGGGGCAGGTAGAGACCCAGTACTTC.